This TCR beta chain was captured in a study of blood T cell repertoires in COVID-19. Turning to the study itself: Samples taken during acute and convalescent COVID-19 were collected in the United States, Italy and Spain. In each case, the material was cDNA or gDNA derived from T cells, B-cell-depleted T cells, or PBMCs.

The CDR3 totals 17 residues. Trimming cost V 5 bases and J 4 bases; bases outside gene matches: 9. CDR1 is LNHDA and CDR2 is SQIVND in the germline V gene (reference sequence). Seattle patient enrollment occurred during active infection, with longitudinal follow-up thereafter. The method was immunoSEQ multiplex PCR; TCRdb's version includes in-frame clones alone and lacks a portion of them. The sample has approximately 150,000 clones; 70% to 90% are singletons. The chain links TRBV19 to TRBJ2-3; 13 nucleotides align to TRBD2. Material for sequencing was peripheral blood. The TCR comes from an elderly woman with COVID-19, enrolled during active disease. CDR3 protein: CASSRRTSGRAPDTQYF. The CDR3 DNA is TGTGCCAGTAGTCGAAGAACTAGCGGGAGGGCCCCAGATACGCAGTATTTT.